Below, one T cell receptor (beta chain) is given with its context. Its antigen is unidentified. The sample is drawn from a study of human T cells and chemical hapten exposure. The overall study: Patients received weekly diphenylcyclopropenone doses to the scalp throughout the approximately 24-week study. Points from the study as a whole: With regard to DPC sensitization, TCRs above 1 in 1000 frequency did not change.

In the library, unique molecular identifiers were attached to individual cDNA molecules. TCRdb ran MiXCR on the RACE reads and lists one entry per CDR3 protein. The sample has about 42,000 distinct CDR3 sequences, about 9.6% seen once; the top ten hold 14%. The time point denotes: patch test 2, 6 weeks after DPC sensitization. Stated treatment: therapeutic diphenylcyclopropenone sensitization with weekly scalp DPC. Before extraction, the whole blood was not fractionated, and total RNA was taken from it. From germline, CDR1 is SGHKS and CDR2 YYEKEE (reference sequence). Trimming took off 0 bases at V and 7 bases at J, with 14 bases between the two ends. This CDR3 is built from 15 residues.

V and J are TRBV5-5 and TRBJ1-5; D is ambiguous. This material consisted of whole blood, taken in connection with sensitization to the hapten diphenylcyclopropenone (DPC). The clonotype was recovered from a woman between 25 and 40 years old with alopecia areata. Some clones in this sample may be carry-over from other donors' samples. The CDR3 nucleotides are TGTGCCAGCAGCTTGGATCCCCCGGGGAGACAGCCCCAGCATTTT. Amino acid sequence: CASSLDPPGRQPQHF. The whole variable domain, filled in from reference TRBV5-5 and TRBJ1-5, reads DAGVTQSPTHLIKTRGQQVTLRCSPISGHKSVSWYQQVLGQGPQFIFQYYEKEERGRGNFPDRFSARQFPNYSSELNVNALLLGDSALYLCASSLDPPGRQPQHFGDGTRLSIL.